The 15 T cell receptor beta chains listed next were all sequenced from one sample in a study of Ad26.COV2.S vaccination and SARS-CoV-2 variants. Regarding treatment: roughly 18 received Ad26.COV2.S at low or high dose, single or two shots; 5 received placebo; per-sample allocation not given. At day 63 after the first vaccine or placebo injection, samples were drawn. Clones were sequenced by immunoSEQ multiplex PCR, and TCRdb holds only the in-frame ones, with some missing. The sample has about 440,000 clones, around 90% seen once; the top ten hold about 4.1%. Material: peripheral blood, obtained in a trial of Ad26.COV2.S vaccine versus placebo. Source of these receptors: a person between 18 and 65 years old who received the Ad26.COV2.S COVID-19 vaccine or a placebo.

The gene calls are TRBV14 and TRBJ2-1; 8 bases align to TRBD2. The V gene's germline CDR1 is SGHDN and CDR2 FVKESK. V lost 0 bases, J lost 8 bases, and 9 bases stayed unmatched. The CDR3 contains 16 residues. CDR3 sequence: CASSQDQAGAFDEQFF. The CDR3 DNA is TGTGCCAGCAGCCAAGATCAAGCGGGGGCATTCGATGAGCAGTTCTTC.

The chain couples TRBV14 to TRBJ2-2; D is perhaps TRBD2 (5 bases). CDR1 and CDR2 (germline): SGHDN, FVKESK. The CDR3 consists of 14 residues. V lost 3 bases and J 4 bases, leaving 9 bases between the germline ends. The CDR3 nucleotides read TGTGCCAGCAGCCAGTCTGGGAGCACCGGGGAGCTGTTTTTT. As protein: CASSQSGSTGELFF.

V and J are TRBV12-3 or TRBV12-4 and TRBJ2-7; perhaps TRBD2 as D (5 bases). With 2 bases removed from V and 6 bases from J, the gap between germline ends came to 11 bases. CDR3 size: 13 residues. CDR3 DNA: TGTGCCAGCAGTTTATTAGAGGGTGGCGAGCAGTACTTC. Translated, it gives CASSLLEGGEQYF.

This rearrangement joins TRBV5-1 to TRBJ2-3; either TRBD1 or TRBD2 may fit D (6 bases each). Germline V gene data show CDR1 as SGHRS and CDR2 as YFSETQ. Trimming removed 0 bases at V and 3 bases at J, with 20 bases between. The length of the CDR3 is 18 residues. The CDR3 DNA is TGCGCCAGCAGCTTGGTCCCTATGGGGGGCATGGGGACAGATACGCAGTATTTT. Translating gives CASSLVPMGGMGTDTQYF.

The chain employs TRBV27 and TRBJ2-7; 10 nucleotides line up with TRBD2. Losses at the gene ends were 2 bases for V and 4 bases for J; bases not matched to a gene: 11. Per the germline V gene, CDR1 is MNHEY and CDR2 is SMNVEV (reference sequence). CDR3 length: 17 amino acids. CDR3: CASSLKGWASGRYEQYF. The CDR3 nucleotides are TGTGCCAGCAGTTTAAAAGGGTGGGCTAGCGGGAGATACGAGCAGTACTTC.

The rearrangement uses TRBV5-6 and TRBJ2-5, with D hard to call. The CDR3 has 14 residues. Trimming stripped 0 bases from V and 5 bases from J, with 11 bases between. CDR1 and CDR2 (germline): SGHDT, YYEEEE. CDR3 residues: CASSLGPASETQYF. CDR3 coding DNA: TGTGCCAGCAGCTTGGGGCCTGCGAGCGAGACCCAGTACTTC.

The CDR3 protein is CASSQDLTLGGVNTGELFF. CDR3 in DNA: TGCGCCAGCAGCCAAGATTTGACATTAGGAGGGGTCAACACCGGGGAGCTGTTTTTT. The genes are TRBV4-1 and TRBJ2-2, with D possibly matching TRBD2 (6 bases). Germline values: CDR1 MGHRA, CDR2 YSYEKL. The length of the CDR3 is 19 residues. Trimming left V 0 bases short and J 2 bases short, with 19 bases between.

The chain employs TRBV5-8 and TRBJ2-4; the D gene is possibly TRBD1 (6 bases). Germline V gives CDR1 SGHTS, CDR2 YDEGEE. This CDR3 has 14 amino acids. V dropped 1 base and J dropped 3 bases, with 8 bases sitting between them. CDR3 sequence (DNA): TGTGCCAGCAGCTTGAGAGGGGGCAAAAACATTCAGTACTTC. Translated, it gives CASSLRGGKNIQYF.

The V gene is TRBV11-2, the J gene TRBJ2-1; possible D gene TRBD2, 5 bases. The length of the CDR3 is 14 residues. CDR1 is SGHAT and CDR2 is FQNNGV in the germline V gene. Deletions cut 5 bases from V and 5 bases from J, with 13 bases between. The CDR3 DNA reads as TGTGCCAGCAGCCGGGGAGCGAGAAACAATGAGCAGTTCTTC. Translating it yields CASSRGARNNEQFF. Full variable domain (remainder filled in from reference TRBV11-2 and TRBJ2-1): EAGVAQSPRYKIIEKRQSVAFWCNPISGHATLYWYQQILGQGPKLLIQFQNNGVVDDSQLPKDRFSAERLKGVDSTLKIQPAKLEDSAVYLCASSRGARNNEQFFGPGTRLTVL.

The chain couples TRBV27 to TRBJ1-2; no firm D call. Trimming took 4 bases from V and 1 from J, leaving 13 bases between them. Germline V gene data show CDR1 as MNHEY and CDR2 as SMNVEV (reference sequence). The CDR3 sequence is 15 residues long. The CDR3, as DNA: TGTGCCAGCAGTTCCCACAGCCCTTATAACTATGGCTACACCTTC. It codes for CASSSHSPYNYGYTF.

This chain joins TRBV7-6 and TRBJ2-1; 11 bases are a match to TRBD2. The V and J ends lost 6 bases and 8 bases, in that order; junction bases with no gene match: 12. The CDR3 extends over 16 amino acids. The germline V gene encodes CDR1 SGHVS and CDR2 FNYEAQ. As DNA, the CDR3 is TGTGCCAGCAGACATATAGCGGGAGGGCCAGTCGATGAGCAGTTCTTC. This encodes CASRHIAGGPVDEQFF.

This chain's CDR3 is CASSVGELRDFQYF. The CDR3 coding sequence is TGTGCCAGCAGCGTAGGGGAACTCCGGGACTTTCAGTACTTC. The chain combines TRBV9 with TRBJ2-7; tentatively, D is TRBD2 (6 bases). CDR3 length: 14 amino acids. The germline CDR1 and CDR2 sequences are SGDLS and YYNGEE. V was shortened by 0 bases and J by 10 bases, with 17 bases between the two germline ends.

The rearrangement links TRBV6-2 or TRBV6-3 to TRBJ1-5; 11 positions match TRBD1. Germline V gene sequence: CDR1 MNHEY, CDR2 SVGEGT. J lost 1 base, V lost 0 bases, and 5 bases had no gene match. The CDR3 length is 18 residues. The CDR3 loop is CASSYSRGQGVSNQPQHF. CDR3 in DNA: TGTGCCAGCAGTTACTCGAGGGGACAGGGGGTAAGCAATCAGCCCCAGCATTTT.

The CDR3 coding sequence is TGTGCCAGCAGCCCGCGGACCCCCACCCCCACAGATACGCAGTATTTT. Its translation: CASSPRTPTPTDTQYF. The rearrangement uses TRBV7-6 and TRBJ2-3; D not resolved. V was shortened by 5 bases and J by 2 bases, with 17 bases between the two germline ends. This CDR3 region has 16 residues. Germline CDR1 reads SGHVS; CDR2 reads FNYEAQ.

This clone was picked up a small number of times. This chain joins TRBV9 and TRBJ1-3, with unresolved D. Trimming cost V 3 bases and J 2 bases, with 12 bases left between them. This CDR3 has 15 amino acids. Germline CDR1 is SGDLS and CDR2 is YYNGEE. The CDR3 nucleotides read TGTGCCAGCAGCGACGACTCCGACCCTGGAAACACCATATATTTT. Protein: CASSDDSDPGNTIYF. The full variable domain, its missing parts supplied by reference TRBV9 and TRBJ1-3, is DSGVTQTPKHLITATGQRVTLRCSPRSGDLSVYWYQQSLDQGLQFLIQYYNGEERAKGNILERFSAQQFPDLHSELNLSSLELGDSALYFCASSDDSDPGNTIYFGEGSWLTVV.